The 16 T cell receptor beta chains below were found in one sample sequenced in a study of T-cell reconstitution after alpha-beta-depleted transplantation in children. TCRbeta library construction was performed incorporating unique molecular identifiers. TCRdb processed the PCR reads anew with MiXCR; each CDR3 protein has one entry. The data show some 220,000 distinct CDR3 sequences, about a tenth seen once. Sequencing was performed on PBMCs from the stem cell graft donor, taken from the stem cell graft. Receptors originate from a human donor who donated a stem cell graft to a child with acute lymphoblastic leukemia.

This clonotype was counted between two and nine times. This chain's CDR3 is CASSFQGNGYTF. Here the CDR3 DNA reads TGCGCCAGCAGCTTCCAGGGAAATGGCTACACCTTC. This sequence joins TRBV5-1 and TRBJ1-2; D possibly corresponds to TRBD1 (5 bases). Trimming shortened V by 2 bases and J by 6 bases, and 8 bases separated the two germline ends. Looked up from germline, CDR1 is SGHRS and CDR2 is YFSETQ. CDR3 length: 12 residues.

This clonotype was seen repeatedly, ten times or more. This chain connects TRBV4-1 to TRBJ2-5; D gene uncertain. Germline CDR1 MGHRA, CDR2 YSYEKL. Trimming took 0 bases from V and 10 from J, leaving 18 bases between them. This CDR3 is built from 15 residues. The CDR3 sequence: CASSQEGGARKGQYF. The CDR3 nucleotides are TGCGCCAGCAGCCAAGAAGGCGGTGCCCGGAAAGGCCAGTACTTC.

This clonotype was observed a few times. The chain is built from TRBV29-1 and TRBJ2-1; TRBD2 is a possible D gene (7 bases). Trimming left V 3 bases short and J 5 bases short, with 11 bases between. This CDR3 is 13 amino acids long. Germline V gives CDR1 SQVTM, CDR2 ANQGSEA. The CDR3 DNA reads TGCAGCGTTGACAGGGAGGGGGACAATGAGCAGTTCTTC. Translation gives CSVDREGDNEQFF.

This clonotype has at least ten counts. This chain connects TRBV29-1 to TRBJ2-1; either TRBD1 or TRBD2 may fit D (6 bases each). Trimming removed 5 bases from V and 8 bases from J, with 13 bases in between. CDR1 is SQVTM, CDR2 ANQGSEA, per germline. The CDR3 length is 12 residues. CDR3 DNA sequence: TGCAGCGTTCCGGGGGCAGTTGATGAGCAGTTCTTC. Its protein is CSVPGAVDEQFF.

This chain joins TRBV12-3 or TRBV12-4 and TRBJ1-4, with D uncertain. CDR3 length: 14 residues. Trimming stripped 0 bases from V and 7 bases from J, with 9 bases between. For the CDR3, the DNA is TGTGCCAGCAGTTTAGCTCTATCGTCTGAAAAACTGTTTTTT. Translated: CASSLALSSEKLFF.

The chain links TRBV6-1 to TRBJ2-7; D might be TRBD2 (5 bases). The germline V and J ends were trimmed by 7 bases and 0 bases, with 10 bases remaining between them. CDR3 size: 13 residues. The germline V gene has CDR1 MNHNS and CDR2 SASEGT. CDR3 sequence reads: CASTGGSSYEQYF. The CDR3 nucleotides are TGTGCCAGCACCGGAGGAAGCTCCTACGAGCAGTACTTC.

In its sample, this clonotype was seen once. The chain joins TRBV29-1 to TRBJ2-5; 10 nucleotides agree with TRBD2. The CDR3 sequence is 16 residues long. Per the germline V gene, CDR1 is SQVTM and CDR2 is ANQGSEA. V shed 1 base and J 5 bases; nucleotides not matched to a gene: 10. CDR3 coding DNA: TGCAGCGTTGAAGTTTTTAGCGGGGGGCCCTGGGAGACCCAGTACTTC. Translation: CSVEVFSGGPWETQYF.

The chain has TRBV14 and TRBJ1-2; D remains ambiguous. The CDR3 has 15 amino acids. V lost 0 bases to trimming and J lost 5 bases, with 13 bases between them. Per the germline V gene, CDR1 is SGHDN and CDR2 is FVKESK. The CDR3 coding sequence is TGTGCCAGCAGCCAAGATGCCTGGCCGGGGTATGGCTACACCTTC. Its translation is CASSQDAWPGYGYTF.

The J gene is TRBJ2-5, the V gene TRBV7-2; a weak D match, TRBD2 (6 bases). Per germline, CDR1 SGHTA and CDR2 FQGNSA. Trimming removed 5 bases at V and 4 bases at J, with 14 bases between. The CDR3 sequence is 14 residues long. CDR3 nucleotide sequence: TGTGCCAGCAGCCCACGGCGCGGGGTAGAGACCCAGTACTTC. This encodes CASSPRRGVETQYF.

This clonotype was counted ten times or more. The chain combines TRBV5-1 with TRBJ2-3; D is undetermined. Trimming left V 1 base short and J 6 bases short, with 12 bases between. CDR3 length: 14 amino acids. Germline V lookup: CDR1 SGHRS, CDR2 YFSETQ. In nucleotides, the CDR3 is TGCGCCAGCAGCTTGCAGCGTTCACAGGATACGCAGTATTTT. It encodes CASSLQRSQDTQYF.

This clonotype has only a few counts. This chain connects TRBV19 to TRBJ1-5, with D maybe TRBD1 (5 bases). V lost 5 bases to trimming and J lost 4 bases, with 21 bases between them. Germline-derived CDR1 and CDR2 are LNHDA and SQIVND (reference sequence). This CDR3 region has 17 residues. The CDR3 DNA is TGTGCCAGTAGTGCCTCCGGGACGCTCAGGCTTAATCAGCCCCAGCATTTT. Its protein product is CASSASGTLRLNQPQHF.

This clonotype has more than one count but fewer than ten. The chain's CDR3 is CASSDPTRAFF. The DNA of the CDR3 is TGTGCCAGCAGTGATCCTACAAGGGCTTTCTTT. This rearrangement joins TRBV25-1 to TRBJ1-1; D gene ambiguous. Germline V CDR1 and CDR2: MGHDK, SYGVNS. The V and J ends lost 3 bases and 11 bases respectively, with 10 bases between them. This CDR3 has 11 residues.

The chain uses TRBV3-1 and TRBJ2-5, with 9 bases aligning to TRBD2. Germline trimming cut 8 bases from V and 1 base from J; bases unmatched to any gene: 2. CDR3 length: 13 residues. Germline values: CDR1 LGHDT, CDR2 YNNKEL (reference sequence). The CDR3 sequence: CASASGVQETQYF. The DNA for the CDR3 is TGTGCCAGCGCTAGCGGGGTCCAAGAGACCCAGTACTTC.

J is TRBJ2-1 and V is TRBV6-2 or TRBV6-3; the match to TRBD2 covers 7 bases. From germline, CDR1 is MNHEY and CDR2 SVGEGT. The V and J ends lost 6 bases and 8 bases, in that order; junction bases with no gene match: 7. CDR3 length: 13 residues. The CDR3 DNA reads TGTGCCAGCAGAGGGACTACCGGCGATGAGCAGTTCTTC. Protein sequence: CASRGTTGDEQFF.

The chain combines TRBV11-2 with TRBJ2-4, with D hard to call. The germline V gene encodes CDR1 SGHAT and CDR2 FQNNGV. The germline V and J ends were trimmed by 7 bases and 4 bases, with 17 bases remaining between them. CDR3 size: 15 residues. CDR3 in DNA: TGTGCCAGCAAAAACACGGCGGAACTTAAAAACATTCAGTACTTC. This sequence encodes CASKNTAELKNIQYF.

There are many counts of this clonotype. The CDR3 region is CASSLFGVSTDTQYF. CDR3 in DNA: TGCGCCAGCAGCTTGTTCGGGGTTAGCACAGATACGCAGTATTTT. The gene calls are TRBV5-1 and TRBJ2-3; D might be TRBD2 (5 bases). Looked up from germline, CDR1 is SGHRS and CDR2 is YFSETQ. This CDR3 comprises 15 residues. V was trimmed by 1 base and J by 0 bases, leaving 9 bases between them.